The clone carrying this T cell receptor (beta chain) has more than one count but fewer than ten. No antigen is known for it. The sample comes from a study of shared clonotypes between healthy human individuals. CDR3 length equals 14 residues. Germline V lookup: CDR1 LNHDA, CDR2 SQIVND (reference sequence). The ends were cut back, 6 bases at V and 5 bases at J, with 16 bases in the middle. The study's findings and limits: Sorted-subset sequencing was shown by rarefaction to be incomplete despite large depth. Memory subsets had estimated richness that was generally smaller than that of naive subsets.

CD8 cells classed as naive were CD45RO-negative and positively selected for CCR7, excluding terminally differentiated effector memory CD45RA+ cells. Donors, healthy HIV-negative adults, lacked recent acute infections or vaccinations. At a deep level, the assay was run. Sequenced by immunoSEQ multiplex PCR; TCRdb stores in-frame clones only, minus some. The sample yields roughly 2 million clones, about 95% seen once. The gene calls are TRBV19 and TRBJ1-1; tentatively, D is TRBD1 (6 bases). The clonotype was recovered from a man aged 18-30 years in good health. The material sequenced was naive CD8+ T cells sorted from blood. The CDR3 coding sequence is TGTGCCAGTAGCCCCGGGGGGCTGATGACTGAAGCTTTCTTT. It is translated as CASSPGGLMTEAFF.